These 20 T cell receptor beta chains originate from one sample sequenced in a study of shared clonotypes between healthy human individuals (dated by TCRdb to about 2020). Libraries were made using the immunoSEQ multiplex PCR assay. TCRdb took this table from immuneACCESS and kept in-frame rearrangements with V and J called. Such tables lack part of the clones; where checked against another copy, unresolved V genes explain under half of the gap, and the rest is unexplained. Present in this sample are roughly 1,100,000 clones, 60% to 80% of which were seen just once. The leading ten clones occupy around 1.5% of the sample. Sequencing was carried out using memory CD4+ T cells sorted from blood. In the paper's terms, the cell subset or site label means: CD45RA-negative fraction. The receptors stem from a man aged 18 to 29 in good health.

This sequence joins TRBV28 and TRBJ2-1, with TRBD1 identical over 9 bases. The CDR3 covers 17 residues. V was clipped by 5 bases and J by 3 bases; unmatched bases: 11. The germline V gene has CDR1 MDHEN and CDR2 SYDVKM. The CDR3 sequence is CASSPPRRTGVYNEQFF. The CDR3 nucleotides are TGTGCCAGCAGTCCCCCCCGTAGGACAGGGGTCTACAATGAGCAGTTCTTC.

The chain combines TRBV5-1 with TRBJ2-3; the match to TRBD2 covers 12 bases. The CDR3 spans 18 residues. The germline CDR1 and CDR2 sequences are SGHRS and YFSETQ. J lost 2 bases, V lost 4 bases, and 11 bases had no gene match. Here the CDR3 reads CASSVGTSGLGPTDTQYF. CDR3 sequence (DNA): TGCGCCAGCAGCGTTGGGACTAGCGGGTTGGGTCCCACAGATACGCAGTATTTT.

This clone occurred a few times. For the CDR3, the DNA is TGTGCCAGCAGCACCGGACAGGCCTCTAATGAAAAACTGTTTTTT. Translated: CASSTGQASNEKLFF. The chain couples TRBV7-9 to TRBJ1-4; 7 bases are shared with TRBD1. V was clipped by 5 bases and J by 3 bases; unmatched bases: 6. CDR3 size: 15 residues. Germline assignment: CDR1 SEHNR and CDR2 FQNEAQ (reference sequence).

This clone was picked up many times. CDR3 region: CASSPGEGSGNTIYF. The CDR3 DNA sequence: TGCGCCAGCAGCCCAGGTGAGGGCTCTGGAAACACCATATATTTT. V and J are TRBV4-1 and TRBJ1-3, with D uncertain. V was clipped by 4 bases and J by 0 bases, with 10 bases between them. From germline, CDR1 is MGHRA and CDR2 YSYEKL. The length of the CDR3 is 15 residues.

This clone was observed a few times. The chain carries TRBV6-6 and TRBJ2-4; no clear D gene. The CDR3 is 16 residues long. Germline CDR1 is MNHNY and CDR2 is SVGAGI (reference sequence). V gave up 2 bases and J gave up 0 bases, with 11 bases separating them. The CDR3 reads CASSYPRSIAKNIQYF. Here the CDR3 DNA reads TGTGCCAGCAGTTACCCCAGGTCAATAGCCAAAAACATTCAGTACTTC.

The J gene is TRBJ2-7, the V gene TRBV30, with D maybe TRBD1 (6 bases). V lost 4 bases and J lost 6, with 16 bases in between. The CDR3 runs to 13 residues. Germline V gene lookup returns CDR1 GTSNPN and CDR2 SVGIG (reference sequence). The CDR3 reads CAWNGNRGGEQYF. The CDR3 DNA follows: TGTGCCTGGAACGGGAACCGAGGGGGCGAGCAGTACTTC.

The chain links TRBV6-5 to TRBJ1-2; 7 bases map to TRBD1. Germline trimming cut 0 bases from V and 2 bases from J; bases unmatched to any gene: 6. Germline lookup yields CDR1 MNHEY and CDR2 SVGAGI. This CDR3 region has 16 residues. CDR3 residues: CASSYSGTDLNYGYTF. For the CDR3, the DNA is TGTGCCAGCAGTTACTCCGGGACAGATCTCAACTATGGCTACACCTTC.

The rearrangement joins TRBV5-5 to TRBJ2-7; 13 nucleotides agree with TRBD2. This CDR3 spans 16 amino acids. Losses at the gene ends were 3 bases for V and 3 bases for J; bases not matched to a gene: 6. Germline CDR1 SGHKS, CDR2 YYEKEE (reference sequence). For the CDR3, the DNA is TGTGCCAGCAGCTCCGGACTAGCGGGAGTCTACTACGAGCAGTACTTC. As protein: CASSSGLAGVYYEQYF.

The chain recombines TRBV30 with TRBJ2-6, with 8 bases matching TRBD2. The CDR3 loop spans 16 amino acids. With V trimmed by 0 bases and J by 0 bases, 1 base remained unmatched. Germline V lookup: CDR1 GTSNPN, CDR2 SVGIG (reference sequence). DNA of the CDR3: TGTGCCTGGAGTGTACGGGGGGGCTCTGGGGCCAACGTCCTGACTTTC. It encodes CAWSVRGGSGANVLTF.

J is TRBJ1-2 and V is TRBV9; 7 bases are shared with TRBD1. Unmatched junction bases numbered 14, after V lost 4 bases and J lost 14 bases. Looked up from germline, CDR1 is SGDLS and CDR2 is YYNGEE. The CDR3 sequence is 13 residues long. CDR3: CASSRLGTAGETF. The CDR3 region has the DNA TGTGCCAGCAGCCGCTTAGGGACAGCAGGAGAGACCTTC.

The chain joins TRBV6-5 to TRBJ2-7; D gene unclear. Per germline, CDR1 MNHEY and CDR2 SVGAGI. This CDR3 region has 15 residues. Trimming stripped 5 bases from V and 2 bases from J, with 16 bases between. CDR3 in DNA: TGTGCCAGCAGTGGCAGAGACTCTTATCCCTACGAGCAGTACTTC. Its translation: CASSGRDSYPYEQYF.

The chain uses TRBV9 and TRBJ2-3; D might be TRBD2 (5 bases). Trimming took off 3 bases at V and 6 bases at J, with 14 bases between the two ends. Germline CDR1 reads SGDLS; CDR2 reads YYNGEE. The length of the CDR3 is 14 residues. This CDR3 is CASSGLRGSDTQYF. The CDR3 region has the DNA TGTGCCAGCAGCGGTCTCAGAGGGTCTGATACGCAGTATTTT.

This clone appeared a few times. The chain combines TRBV7-2 with TRBJ2-1; 7 bases match TRBD2. This CDR3 comprises 12 residues. Germline V gene data show CDR1 as SGHTA and CDR2 as FQGNSA. J gave up 12 bases and V 1 base, and 3 bases lay outside the gene matches. CDR3 sequence reads: CASSLGLAGQFF. CDR3 nucleotides: TGTGCCAGCAGCTTAGGCTTAGCGGGGCAGTTCTTC.

The rearrangement links TRBV19 to TRBJ2-4; 10 nucleotides match TRBD1. Germline values: CDR1 LNHDA, CDR2 SQIVND (reference sequence). Trimming cost V 5 bases and J 1 base; bases outside gene matches: 11. This CDR3 region has 18 residues. This CDR3 reads CASSSRDRGITAKNIQYF. The CDR3 nucleotides are TGTGCCAGTAGTTCCCGGGACAGGGGAATTACGGCCAAAAACATTCAGTACTTC.

This chain's CDR3 is CASRASGTSSQHF. The CDR3, as DNA: TGTGCCAGTAGGGCATCCGGGACCTCCTCCCAGCATTTT. V and J are TRBV19 and TRBJ1-5; maybe TRBD1 (5 bases). From germline, CDR1 is LNHDA and CDR2 SQIVND (reference sequence). CDR3 length: 13 amino acids. V was pared by 6 bases and J by 11 bases, with 17 bases between.

In its sample, this clone was seen once. The chain joins TRBV5-4 to TRBJ1-3; D possibly corresponds to TRBD1 (6 bases). CDR1 and CDR2 (germline): SGHNT, YYREEE (reference sequence). V lost 4 bases to trimming and J lost 7 bases, with 15 bases between them. The CDR3 has 14 amino acids. The CDR3 protein is CASSIRTASNTIYF. CDR3 DNA sequence: TGTGCCAGCAGCATACGGACAGCTTCTAACACCATATATTTT.

J is TRBJ2-1 and V is TRBV18; TRBD2 matches at 8 bases. Germline CDR1 reads KGHSH; CDR2 reads LQKENI. The CDR3 spans 18 residues. V lost 3 bases to trimming and J lost 2 bases; unmatched junction nucleotides: 12. The CDR3 here is CASSPKTTSGGAYNEQFF. The CDR3 bases are TGTGCCAGCTCACCTAAAACAACTAGCGGAGGGGCCTACAATGAGCAGTTCTTC.

This chain joins TRBV19 and TRBJ2-1; 12 bases are a match to TRBD1. Germline CDR1 reads LNHDA; CDR2 reads SQIVND (reference sequence). The CDR3 has 17 amino acids. J lost 4 bases, V lost 0 bases, and 4 bases had no gene match. The CDR3 region is CASSIDPGQGAYNEQFF. The CDR3 region has the DNA TGTGCCAGTAGTATAGACCCGGGACAGGGGGCTTACAATGAGCAGTTCTTC.

The chain employs TRBV9 and TRBJ2-1; 11 nucleotides align to TRBD2. The V gene end was trimmed by 0 bases and the J gene end by 6 bases; junction bases not matched to a gene: 8. The CDR3 runs 17 residues. CDR1 is SGDLS, CDR2 YYNGEE, per germline. For the CDR3, the DNA is TGTGCCAGCAGCGTAGGGGCTAGCGGGAGGTTGGTCAATGAGCAGTTCTTC. Its protein product is CASSVGASGRLVNEQFF.

This chain links TRBV5-8 with TRBJ2-2; weak D call: TRBD2 (5 bases). The CDR3 loop spans 15 amino acids. Looked up from germline, CDR1 is SGHTS and CDR2 is YDEGEE. V lost 4 bases, J lost 3 bases, and 13 bases lay in between. CDR3 loop: CASSGRAGYTGELFF. The CDR3 region has the DNA TGTGCCAGCAGCGGGCGGGCAGGCTACACCGGGGAGCTGTTTTTT.